These 8 T cell receptor beta chains were all obtained from the same sample, sequenced in a study of blood T cell repertoires in COVID-19. Sequencing was performed with immunoSEQ multiplex PCR; in TCRdb, only in-frame clones are kept and a portion is missing. The sample records some 80,000 clones, around three quarters being singletons. The sequenced material came from peripheral blood. The receptors derive from a woman older than 75 with active or convalescent COVID-19.

The V call is TRBV27, the J call TRBJ2-3; TRBD2 is a possible D gene (6 bases). Germline assignment: CDR1 MNHEY and CDR2 SMNVEV (reference sequence). The CDR3 extends over 15 amino acids. Between the trimmed V and J ends, which lost 4 bases and 5 bases, there was a span of 16 bases. CDR3 sequence: CASSSTTRSIDTQYF. The CDR3 region has the DNA TGTGCCAGCAGTTCTACGACTAGAAGTATAGATACGCAGTATTTT.

V is TRBV28 and J is TRBJ1-1; D is undetermined. The V end was cut by 2 bases, the J end by 1 base, with 8 bases between. Germline CDR1 and CDR2: MDHEN and SYDVKM. The CDR3 contains 14 residues. DNA of the CDR3: TGTGCCAGCAGTTTAATATCAGGGAACACTGAAGCTTTCTTT. Translation: CASSLISGNTEAFF.

The chain links TRBV4-3 to TRBJ2-5; 8 bases line up with TRBD2. The CDR3 runs to 15 residues. V dropped 0 bases and J dropped 5; count of bases not matched to a gene: 5. Germline V lookup: CDR1 LGHNA, CDR2 YSLEER. In DNA, the CDR3 is TGCGCCAGCAGCCAAGAGGGGCGGGGGGTGGAGACCCAGTACTTC. This sequence encodes CASSQEGRGVETQYF.

This sequence joins TRBV5-6 and TRBJ1-1, with D tentatively TRBD1 (5 bases). CDR3 size: 11 residues. Trimming took 4 bases from V and 13 from J, leaving 14 bases between them. Germline assignment: CDR1 SGHDT and CDR2 YYEEEE. The CDR3 sequence is CASSRGTRGFF. CDR3 bases: TGTGCCAGCAGCCGGGGGACCCGGGGTTTCTTT.

This clone is a singleton in its sample. This sample also contains other DNA sequences that code for the same CDR3. The rearrangement joins TRBV5-1 to TRBJ2-7; TRBD1 aligns across 9 bases. The CDR3 spans 15 residues. Per germline, CDR1 SGHRS and CDR2 YFSETQ. Germline trimming cut 3 bases from V and 1 base from J; bases unmatched to any gene: 5. This CDR3 is CASSWGQGGSYEQYF. In DNA, the CDR3 is TGCGCCAGCAGCTGGGGACAGGGAGGATCCTACGAGCAGTACTTC.

The chain recombines TRBV18 with TRBJ1-5; TRBD1 agrees at 7 bases. Trimming cost V 3 bases and J 3 bases; bases outside gene matches: 5. This CDR3 region has 15 residues. CDR1 KGHSH and CDR2 LQKENI come from the germline V gene. CDR3 bases: TGTGCCAGCTCACCGAGGGGACAGAACAATCAGCCCCAGCATTTT. Amino acids: CASSPRGQNNQPQHF.

The chain combines TRBV7-8 with TRBJ1-3, with TRBD1 matching over 8 bases. After removal of 7 bases from V and 0 bases from J, the junction contained 8 bases not matched to a gene. Germline CDR1 and CDR2: SGHVS and FQNEAQ. This CDR3 contains 16 residues. CDR3 in amino acids: CASTLTGALSGNTIYF. In DNA form, the CDR3 reads TGTGCCAGCACCCTGACAGGGGCCCTCTCTGGAAACACCATATATTTT.

The chain links TRBV18 to TRBJ2-4, with a weak D call TRBD2 (6 bases). There are 14 residues in the CDR3. The ends were cut back, 2 bases at V and 8 bases at J, with 13 bases in the middle. The germline V gene has CDR1 KGHSH and CDR2 LQKENI. CDR3 residues: CASSPNTGGDIQYF. DNA of the CDR3: TGTGCCAGCTCACCAAACACAGGAGGGGACATTCAGTACTTC.